Below are 21 T cell receptor beta chains sequenced from a single sample in a study of neoadjuvant nivolumab and ipilimumab in lung cancer. Clones were sequenced by immunoSEQ multiplex PCR, and TCRdb holds only the in-frame ones, with some missing. Here the sample spans thousands of clones, roughly 80% being singletons. The starting material was tumor tissue, obtained after neoadjuvant nivolumab, alone or with ipilimumab, at or shortly before surgery. These TCRs come from an adult with non-small cell lung cancer.

This chain uses TRBV10-1 with TRBJ2-2; 11 bases fit TRBD2. The germline V gene encodes CDR1 WNHNN and CDR2 SYGVQD (reference sequence). There are 16 residues in the CDR3. With V trimmed by 4 bases and J by 4 bases, 5 bases remained unmatched. The CDR3 loop reads CASSGELAGVTGELFF. The CDR3 DNA is TGCGCCAGCAGTGGCGAACTAGCGGGAGTCACCGGGGAGCTGTTTTTT.

The rearrangement links TRBV6-1 to TRBJ1-2; D remains ambiguous. CDR1 MNHNS and CDR2 SASEGT come from the germline V gene. The CDR3 runs to 15 residues. V was cut by 7 bases and J by 1 base, with 16 bases left in between. This chain's CDR3 is CASILFSDFNYGYTF. Written as DNA, the CDR3 is TGTGCCAGCATATTATTTTCAGATTTTAACTATGGCTACACCTTC.

The rearrangement joins TRBV5-1 to TRBJ2-4; TRBD1 matches 12 bases. CDR1 is SGHRS and CDR2 is YFSETQ in the germline V gene. Trimming took 4 bases from V and 8 from J; bases not matched to a gene: 7. CDR3 length equals 15 residues. For the CDR3, the DNA is TGCGCCAGCAGCCCGACCGGGGACAGGGGGCACATTCAGTACTTC. Protein sequence: CASSPTGDRGHIQYF.

V usage is TRBV6-5 and J usage is TRBJ2-6; maybe TRBD2 (5 bases). Germline values: CDR1 MNHEY, CDR2 SVGAGI. The V end was cut by 3 bases, the J end by 2 bases, with 8 bases between. The CDR3 loop spans 15 amino acids. The CDR3 is CASSYAGAGANVLTF. CDR3 coding DNA: TGTGCCAGCAGTTATGCGGGCGCTGGGGCCAACGTCCTGACTTTC.

V gene TRBV25-1 combines with J gene TRBJ1-2; perhaps TRBD1 as D (5 bases). CDR1 is MGHDK, CDR2 SYGVNS, per germline. This CDR3 comprises 13 residues. Trimming removed 6 bases from V and 3 bases from J, with 11 bases in between. The CDR3: CASRGQGDYGYTF. The DNA of the CDR3 is TGTGCCAGCAGAGGCCAGGGAGACTATGGCTACACCTTC.

The rearrangement joins TRBV27 to TRBJ1-4; 7 bases are a match to TRBD1. Germline values: CDR1 MNHEY, CDR2 SMNVEV (reference sequence). Unmatched junction bases numbered 7, after V lost 1 base and J lost 8 bases. This CDR3 comprises 15 residues. The CDR3 is CASSLLGRGEEKLFF. The CDR3 nucleotides read TGTGCCAGCAGTTTATTGGGCAGGGGGGAGGAAAAACTGTTTTTT.

This clone was observed a handful of times. DNA for the CDR3: TGTGCCAGCTCACCACGGGACGGTAAAAACATTCAGTACTTC. Translated: CASSPRDGKNIQYF. The gene calls are TRBV18 and TRBJ2-4; D assignment may be TRBD1 or TRBD2 (5 bases each). This CDR3 region has 14 residues. Trimming stripped 1 base from V and 4 bases from J, with 8 bases between. Germline CDR1 and CDR2: KGHSH and LQKENI.

V is TRBV5-1 and J is TRBJ1-3; D is uncertain. This CDR3 comprises 13 residues. Trimming pared 3 bases from V and 2 bases from J, leaving 6 bases between. Germline-derived CDR1 and CDR2 are SGHRS and YFSETQ. CDR3 nucleotide sequence: TGCGCCAGCAGCTCGGCAGCTGGAAACACCATATATTTT. Residues: CASSSAAGNTIYF.

The chain combines TRBV7-2 with TRBJ2-7; a possible D gene is TRBD1 (6 bases). The CDR3 contains 14 residues. Germline CDR1 is SGHTA and CDR2 is FQGNSA. The germline V and J ends were trimmed by 2 bases and 2 bases, with 10 bases remaining between them. The CDR3 DNA sequence: TGTGCCAGCAGCTTATACCAGGGGCCCTACGAGCAGTACTTC. This encodes CASSLYQGPYEQYF.

The CDR3 DNA reads TGTGCCAGCAGCTCCCGGGGAGGGCCCCAGCATTTT. Translation gives CASSSRGGPQHF. The V gene is TRBV7-9, the J gene TRBJ1-5; no definite D call. This CDR3 region has 12 residues. Germline assignment: CDR1 SEHNR and CDR2 FQNEAQ (reference sequence). Between the trimmed V and J ends, which lost 4 bases and 9 bases, there was a span of 10 bases.

This clone was counted only a few times. The chain carries TRBV10-3 and TRBJ2-7; D call uncertain. Deletions cut 8 bases from V and 6 bases from J, with 23 bases between. The germline gives CDR1 ENHRY, CDR2 SYGVKD. There are 15 residues in the CDR3. The CDR3 region is CAIHLDKVGNTEQYF. The CDR3 DNA follows: TGTGCCATCCACCTTGATAAAGTGGGTAATACCGAGCAGTACTTC.

This clone was detected only a few times. This chain uses TRBV5-1 with TRBJ2-2, with 9 positions matching TRBD1. J gave up 4 bases and V 0 bases, and 4 bases lay outside the gene matches. Germline lookup yields CDR1 SGHRS and CDR2 YFSETQ. This CDR3 comprises 16 residues. The CDR3 spells CASSLGGTGSTGELFF. The CDR3 nucleotides read TGCGCCAGCAGCTTGGGAGGGACAGGGTCCACCGGGGAGCTGTTTTTT.

The CDR3 is CASSLGGTTTGELFF. The CDR3 region has the DNA TGTGCCAGCAGCTTAGGAGGGACCACAACCGGGGAGCTGTTTTTT. The rearrangement joins TRBV11-2 to TRBJ2-2; D is possibly TRBD1 or TRBD2 (5 bases each). V lost 1 base and J 5 bases, leaving 11 bases between the germline ends. Germline V lookup: CDR1 SGHAT, CDR2 FQNNGV. This CDR3 is 15 amino acids long.

In DNA, the CDR3 is TGTGCCAGCAGCCCCCCGGGTAGATCTCAGCCCCAGCATTTT. Amino acids: CASSPPGRSQPQHF. The chain recombines TRBV5-4 with TRBJ1-5; D is unresolved. V lost 4 bases, J lost 6 bases, and 14 bases lay in between. Germline CDR1 and CDR2: SGHNT and YYREEE (reference sequence). This CDR3 spans 14 amino acids.

The V gene is TRBV11-2, the J gene TRBJ1-2, with D tentatively TRBD1 (5 bases). The CDR3 is made up of 15 amino acids. The V end was cut by 0 bases, the J end by 4 bases, with 12 bases between. Looked up from germline, CDR1 is SGHAT and CDR2 is FQNNGV. For the CDR3, the DNA is TGTGCCAGCAGCTTAGATGGAGCCGGGGGCTATGGCTACACCTTC. This translates into CASSLDGAGGYGYTF.

This chain uses TRBV5-1 with TRBJ1-1, with TRBD1 as a possible D gene (5 bases). From germline, CDR1 is SGHRS and CDR2 YFSETQ. The CDR3 extends over 14 amino acids. V was trimmed by 2 bases and J by 4 bases, leaving 12 bases between them. Here the CDR3 DNA reads TGCGCCAGCAGCTTAGATCAGGGCAGCACTGAAGCTTTCTTT. It specifies CASSLDQGSTEAFF.

The chain has TRBV6-1 and TRBJ2-6; the match to TRBD1 covers 8 bases. V shed 0 bases and J 3 bases; nucleotides not matched to a gene: 4. Germline CDR1 and CDR2: MNHNS and SASEGT. CDR3 length: 17 residues. The chain's CDR3 is CASSEAQGGGGANVLTF. CDR3 bases: TGTGCCAGCAGTGAAGCACAGGGGGGAGGTGGGGCCAACGTCCTGACTTTC.

The chain has TRBV9 and TRBJ2-7; possibly TRBD2 for D (5 bases). Germline V lookup: CDR1 SGDLS, CDR2 YYNGEE. Trimming removed 1 base from V and 1 base from J, with 9 bases in between. CDR3 length: 14 amino acids. This CDR3 reads CASSVSDYSYEQYF. For the CDR3, the DNA is TGTGCCAGCAGCGTATCAGACTATTCCTACGAGCAGTACTTC.

The chain employs TRBV28 and TRBJ2-7; D remains ambiguous. Trimming took 2 bases from V and 3 from J, leaving 8 bases between them. Germline values: CDR1 MDHEN, CDR2 SYDVKM. The length of the CDR3 is 13 residues. The CDR3 spells CASSLPPVYEQYF. CDR3 sequence (DNA): TGTGCCAGCAGTTTACCCCCAGTCTACGAGCAGTACTTC.

The chain couples TRBV6-5 to TRBJ2-7; D unresolved. V was cut by 0 bases and J by 1 base, with 1 base left in between. The CDR3 totals 12 residues. CDR1 and CDR2 (germline): MNHEY, SVGAGI. The CDR3 coding sequence is TGTGCCAGCAGTTACTCTTCCTACGAGCAGTACTTC. Translating it yields CASSYSSYEQYF.

This clone was counted once. The V call is TRBV5-4, the J call TRBJ1-2; tentative D call: TRBD1 (6 bases). Trimming left V 2 bases short and J 8 bases short, with 13 bases between. From germline, CDR1 is SGHNT and CDR2 YYREEE (reference sequence). The CDR3 contains 13 residues. This chain's CDR3 is CASSLAGGEGYTF. The CDR3 DNA reads TGTGCCAGCAGCTTAGCGGGGGGCGAAGGCTACACCTTC.